The 9 T cell receptor beta chains reported below all come from one sample, sequenced in a study of shared clonotypes between healthy human individuals. CD8 cells regarded as naive lacked CD45RO, were positively chosen for CCR7, and omitted terminally differentiated effector memory CD45RA+ cells. Measured with immunoSEQ multiplex PCR; TCRdb has only the in-frame clones, and not every one. The table records millions of clones, about 95% of them present only once. The specimen was naive CD8+ T cells sorted from blood. The source of these receptors is a man younger than 35 in good health.

V gene TRBV10-1 combines with J gene TRBJ1-2; D is undetermined. The germline V and J ends were trimmed by 2 bases and 6 bases, with 16 bases remaining between them. CDR1 and CDR2 (germline): WNHNN, SYGVQD (reference sequence). This CDR3 region has 15 residues. The CDR3 here is CASSEDCSSEDGYTF. For the CDR3, the DNA is TGCGCCAGCAGTGAGGATTGCAGCTCAGAGGATGGCTACACCTTC.

Concerning this clone itself: The same CDR3 is also encoded by other DNA sequences in this sample. J is TRBJ2-7 and V is TRBV7-2; 7 bases are shared with TRBD1. The V gene's germline CDR1 is SGHTA and CDR2 FQGNSA. The length of the CDR3 is 16 residues. V trimming: 3 bases; J trimming: 3 bases; junction bases outside the gene matches: 11. The CDR3 DNA sequence: TGTGCCAGCAGCTTGGACAGGCAACTTGGTAACTACGAGCAGTACTTC. This sequence encodes CASSLDRQLGNYEQYF.

The CDR3 bases are TGTGCCAGTAGTATTGCTTATCAGCCCCATAACTATGGCTACACCTTC. The encoded protein is CASSIAYQPHNYGYTF. J is TRBJ1-2 and V is TRBV19; no definite D call. The CDR3 spans 16 residues. Germline V gene data show CDR1 as LNHDA and CDR2 as SQIVND (reference sequence). The ends were cut back, 3 bases at V and 1 base at J, with 15 bases in the middle.

The genes are TRBV11-2 and TRBJ1-6; D possibly corresponds to TRBD1 (5 bases). V was trimmed by 5 bases and J by 10 bases, leaving 12 bases between them. Germline lookup yields CDR1 SGHAT and CDR2 FQNNGV. This CDR3 comprises 13 residues. The CDR3 nucleotides are TGTGCCAGCAGCACAGGACGGGGATCACCCCTCCACTTT. As protein: CASSTGRGSPLHF.

This clone was observed once. This sequence joins TRBV28 and TRBJ2-1, with D hard to call. V was cut by 4 bases and J by 4 bases, with 20 bases left in between. Germline assignment: CDR1 MDHEN and CDR2 SYDVKM. This CDR3 has 17 residues. CDR3 loop: CASSSPPAASLYNEQFF. CDR3 in DNA: TGTGCCAGCAGTTCCCCCCCGGCCGCATCCCTTTACAATGAGCAGTTCTTC.

The rearrangement uses TRBV6-5 and TRBJ1-1; D unclear. V lost 2 bases and J 0 bases, leaving 10 bases between the germline ends. The germline gives CDR1 MNHEY, CDR2 SVGAGI. The CDR3 runs 15 residues. This chain's CDR3 is CASSYGGGMNTEAFF. DNA of the CDR3: TGTGCCAGCAGTTACGGAGGAGGGATGAACACTGAAGCTTTCTTT.

J is TRBJ1-3 and V is TRBV27; 9 bases agree with TRBD1. This CDR3 spans 15 amino acids. In germline, CDR1 is MNHEY, CDR2 SMNVEV (reference sequence). The ends lost 3 bases at V and 7 bases at J; junction bases unmatched: 7. This CDR3 reads CASSLNGQGWNTIYF. The CDR3 coding sequence is TGTGCCAGCAGTTTGAACGGACAGGGGTGGAACACCATATATTTT.

This clone occurred once. The CDR3 region is CASSLSQMNTEAFF. In DNA form, the CDR3 reads TGTGCCAGCAGTTTATCCCAGATGAACACTGAAGCTTTCTTT. The chain links TRBV28 to TRBJ1-1; D not certain. The germline CDR1 and CDR2 sequences are MDHEN and SYDVKM. The germline V and J ends were trimmed by 1 base and 0 bases, with 6 bases remaining between them. The CDR3 spans 14 residues.

CDR3 in amino acids: CASSSTSSTDTQYF. Here the CDR3 DNA reads TGTGCCAGCAGCTCTACATCTAGCACAGATACGCAGTATTTT. This chain uses TRBV6-5 with TRBJ2-3; the D is unclear. Per the germline V gene, CDR1 is MNHEY and CDR2 is SVGAGI. Trimming removed 6 bases from V and 0 bases from J, with 10 bases in between. The CDR3 totals 14 residues.